A single T cell receptor (beta chain) is shown here with its context. What this receptor recognizes is not known. No base qualities exist here, and no much larger clone lies one base off it. Via the germline V gene, CDR1 is LGHNA and CDR2 YSLEER. The germline V and J ends show losses of 5 bases and 4 bases respectively, and no gene match explains 4 bases of the junction. Spanning cysteine to phenylalanine, the CDR3 consists of 14 amino acids. Only CDR3 DNA remains: 42 bases, in frame from the first base. This sample stems from a study of blood T cell repertoires in COVID-19 (dated by TCRdb to the early 2020s). General notes on the study: Collaborator samples came from the United States, Italy and Spain and covered acute and convalescent phases of COVID-19. The prospective study material was composed of cDNA or gDNA derived from T cells, B-cell-depleted T cells, or PBMCs. Deeply sampled blood TCRbeta repertoires from subjects exposed to, actively infected with, or recovered from COVID-19 were included in the dataset. The repertoires were made available in a free public database intended to serve as a resource for research on the immune response to SARS-CoV-2. The samples were drawn from the first 160 participants of the ongoing ImmuneRACE study and from under 1,500 subjects provided by 6 global collaborators. Nearly every sample came with metadata listing a de-identified subject ID, COVID-19 status, age in years and sex. Where available, HLA class I and class II types were obtained from metadata supplied by the sample provider rather than from assay-based typing.

Participants in the prospective study were enrolled through a virtual design, were aged roughly 18 to 100 years, and lived in 20 to 30 United States geographic areas. In the prospective study, cohorts were assigned on the basis of participant-reported clinical history obtained from a screening survey and a study questionnaire. Each participant in the prospective study had whole blood, serum and a nasopharyngeal or oropharyngeal swab collected by mobile phlebotomists. Additional blood draws and questionnaires over an approximately 2-month period could optionally be provided by prospective study participants. Prospective study blood samples were shipped either frozen or at room temperature before DNA extraction. Here is what the overall study found, with its caveats: How much clinical and demographic metadata was included differed by source and by participant, and the metadata was provided uncurated.

TCRbeta CDR3 regions were amplified from genomic DNA using the immunoSEQ Assay, a bias-controlled multiplex PCR. In the paper's pipeline: The number of nucleated cells in each sample was estimated from the amplification of reference gene primers within the assay. To quantify the absolute abundance of each unique TCRbeta CDR3 rearrangement, sequence reads were collapsed and filtered. Productive Simpson clonality was computed per sample as the square root of Simpson's diversity index over productive rearrangements. This is the immuneACCESS table as TCRdb keeps it, with only in-frame sequences that have V and J called. A part of the clones is gone; compared with another copy, unresolved V genes explain less than half, and the rest is unexplained. That table is the source of V, J and clone size, and D and trimming were worked out from the DNA. The sample yields 130,000 to 150,000 clones; 84% were counted once. 4.5% to 6% of the sample belongs to the ten largest clones.

Material: PBMCs or T cells enriched from blood (not recorded which). This TCR derives from a man aged 40-55 years with acute COVID-19. The chain couples TRBV4-3 to TRBJ2-5; 10 junctional bases match TRBD1. The sequenced DNA is TGCGCCAGCAGCATGGGGACAGGGGCAGAGACCCAGTACTTC. Its translation is CASSMGTGAETQYF.